This TCR beta chain was profiled in a study of naive and memory T cell subsets. Study-wide results and caveats: Clonotypes here are unpaired alpha or beta chain sequences. A few larger clonotypes appeared in naive repertoires, especially CD8, possibly memory cells re-expressing CD45RA.

CDR3 size: 15 residues. Per germline, CDR1 SGHNT and CDR2 YENEEA. V was pared by 3 bases and J by 8 bases, with 19 bases between. On this clonotype: Its cognate antigen is unknown.

The beta constant-region primer was an equimolar mix of two oligonucleotides covering TRBC1 and TRBC2. Four rounds of PCR amplified the ligated cDNA using nested alpha and beta constant-region primers plus SP2. One entry per CDR3 protein, called by TCRdb with MiXCR from the UMI-ligation and nested PCR reads. The sample carries more than 95,000 distinct CDR3 sequences, roughly 15% recorded once. The sequencing input was naive CD8+ T cells from blood. The origin of this receptor is a human donor in good health. The chain joins TRBV11-3 to TRBJ1-1, with a tentative D call TRBD1 (5 bases). CDR3 amino acids: CASSFLFKRGGEAFF. The DNA for the CDR3 is TGTGCCAGCAGCTTTTTATTTAAAAGGGGCGGCGAAGCTTTCTTT.